The clone carrying this T cell receptor (beta chain) has more than one count but fewer than ten. Its cognate antigen is unknown. Reasons for excluding patients were uncontrolled infection, other autoimmune disease, pregnancy or lactation. In germline, CDR1 is LNHDA, CDR2 SQIVND (reference sequence). Trimming shortened V by 8 bases and J by 1 base, and 11 bases separated the two germline ends. The CDR3 contains 13 residues. This record belongs to a study of T cells in Graves' hyperthyroidism and ophthalmopathy. Study context: Specimen type is peripheral blood, collected at initial diagnosis prior to any treatment.

The source material, RNA transcripts, was used to amplify TCR beta CDR3 regions. First-round RT-PCR targeting the TCR CDR3 was performed with the HTBI primer set. TCRdb fed the multiplex PCR reads into MiXCR, producing one record per CDR3 protein. The sample lists 550,000 to 800,000 distinct CDR3 sequences; about a sixth were seen once. Study results and limitations: In blood, most of the thyroid clonotypes expanded above 0.001 were also present.

The specimen was blood. The chain combines TRBV19 with TRBJ1-1; no reliable D call. This clonotype was sampled from a young man with Graves' hyperthyroidism. CDR3 sequence: CASEFAENTEAFF. The CDR3 nucleotides read TGTGCCAGTGAGTTTGCAGAGAACACTGAAGCTTTCTTT. Filled out from reference TRBV19 and TRBJ1-1, the complete variable domain reads DGGITQSPKYLFRKEGQNVTLSCEQNLNHDAMYWYRQDPGQGLRLIYYSQIVNDFQKGDIAEGYSVSREKKESFPLTVTSAQKNPTAFYLCASEFAENTEAFFGQGTRLTVV.